A selection of T cell receptor beta chains follows, all from one sample in a study of T-cell memory formation after mild COVID-19. TCRdb re-analysed the 5' RACE reads in MiXCR, keeping a single row per CDR3 protein. The sample lists roughly 560,000 distinct CDR3 sequences, 20% seen once, with around 12% in the top ten. Sequencing used PBMCs or a T cell subset sorted from them (not recorded which). The receptor set was obtained from an adult woman who had mild COVID-19 (a few samples of this study predate the infection). Cell type and time point are not known. Each CDR3 is given with its conserved first and last residue. D genes are given only for firm matches. Not every row has a clone size; where given, it reads once, few, many or a size class.

j_call d_call cdr3_length v_call clone_size cdr3_aa cdr3_nt
TRBJ2-1 TRBD2 16 TRBV7-2 few CASSPRERAGGREQFF TGTGCCAGCAGCCCCCGCGAGAGGGCGGGAGGTCGTGAGCAGTTCTTC
TRBJ2-7 . 14 TRBV5-1 few CASSLVGGGLEQYF TGCGCCAGCAGCTTGGTCGGCGGTGGCTTGGAGCAGTACTTC
TRBJ2-1 . 12 TRBV6-2/TRBV6-3 many CASSYSGNEQFF TGTGCCAGCAGTTACTCGGGCAATGAGCAGTTCTTC
TRBJ1-1 . 14 TRBV20-1 . CSAREPGGHTEAFF TGCAGTGCTAGGGAACCCGGGGGCCACACTGAAGCTTTCTTT
TRBJ2-7 TRBD2 15 TRBV5-6 . CASTSGLAGLYEQYF TGTGCCAGCACCTCGGGACTAGCGGGTCTCTACGAGCAGTACTTC
TRBJ2-5 TRBD1 14 TRBV30 once CAWGTGRLLETQYF TGTGCCTGGGGGACAGGGAGGTTACTAGAGACCCAGTACTTC
TRBJ2-3 . 14 TRBV7-6 few CASSLAEEADTQYF TGTGCCAGCAGCTTAGCGGAGGAGGCAGATACGCAGTATTTT
TRBJ2-5 . 16 TRBV29-1 . CSVEDRVSVSWETQYF TGCAGCGTTGAAGACCGGGTTAGCGTCAGTTGGGAGACCCAGTACTTC
TRBJ1-2 . 12 TRBV12-3/TRBV12-4 few CASSLGAYGYTF TGTGCCAGCAGTTTAGGAGCCTATGGCTACACCTTC
TRBJ2-7 TRBD2 16 TRBV20-1 . CSARVGETSGSYEQYF TGCAGTGCTAGAGTAGGGGAGACTAGCGGCTCCTACGAGCAGTACTTC